What follows are 13 T cell receptor beta chains derived from one specimen sequenced in a study of blood T cell repertoires in COVID-19. Clones were read by immunoSEQ multiplex PCR, and TCRdb kept only the in-frame ones, dropping some. The sample shows more than 65,000 clones, nearly 80% of them seen only once. Sequencing input: peripheral blood. All receptors come from a woman aged 55-69 years with acute or convalescent COVID-19.

The V call is TRBV3-1 (or the pseudogene TRBV3-2), the J call TRBJ1-6; D is ambiguous. The CDR3 is made up of 17 amino acids. CDR1 and CDR2 from the germline V gene are LGHDT and YNNKEL (reference sequence). V was clipped by 1 base and J by 7 bases, with 17 bases between them. The CDR3 spells CASSQGIYGQANSPLHF. In nucleotides, the CDR3 is TGTGCCAGCAGCCAAGGGATTTACGGCCAGGCAAATTCACCCCTCCACTTT.

The chain carries TRBV5-1 and TRBJ2-7; 12 bases map to TRBD1. V was clipped by 3 bases and J by 5 bases; unmatched bases: 3. The CDR3 has 14 residues. CDR1 and CDR2 (germline): SGHRS, YFSETQ. This chain's CDR3 is CASSWGQGANEQYF. The CDR3 nucleotides read TGCGCCAGCAGCTGGGGACAGGGGGCAAACGAGCAGTACTTC. Drawing the rest from reference TRBV5-1 and TRBJ2-7, the complete variable domain is KAGVTQTPRYLIKTRGQQVTLSCSPISGHRSVSWYQQTPGQGLQFLFEYFSETQRNKGNFPGRFSGRQFSNSRSEMNVSTLELGDSALYLCASSWGQGANEQYFGPGTRLTVT.

This rearrangement joins TRBV7-9 to TRBJ1-6, with D perhaps TRBD1 (5 bases). This CDR3 is built from 13 residues. V was trimmed by 6 bases and J by 7 bases, leaving 10 bases between them. Looked up from germline, CDR1 is SEHNR and CDR2 is FQNEAQ (reference sequence). The CDR3 DNA is TGTGCCAGCAGTCCACCAGGGAATTCACCCCTCCACTTT. This gives the protein CASSPPGNSPLHF.

The chain is built from TRBV10-3 and TRBJ1-4; 9 positions match TRBD1. Germline V gives CDR1 ENHRY, CDR2 SYGVKD. J gave up 6 bases and V 8 bases, and 4 bases lay outside the gene matches. CDR3 size: 13 residues. CDR3 loop: CAISTGGDEKLFF. The CDR3, as DNA: TGTGCCATCTCGACAGGGGGGGATGAAAAACTGTTTTTT.

This sequence joins TRBV5-6 and TRBJ2-7; 7 nucleotides align to TRBD1. Germline CDR1 is SGHDT and CDR2 is YYEEEE. With V trimmed by 3 bases and J by 3 bases, 12 bases remained unmatched. This CDR3 has 16 amino acids. The DNA of the CDR3 is TGTGCCAGCAGCTGGGGGACAGTCATTTCCCTCTACGAGCAGTACTTC. Translating it yields CASSWGTVISLYEQYF.

The chain employs TRBV29-1 and TRBJ2-5; weak D call: TRBD1 (6 bases). Germline V lookup: CDR1 SQVTM, CDR2 ANQGSEA. The CDR3 spans 11 residues. Trimming removed 5 bases at V and 5 bases at J, with 9 bases between. CDR3: CSVPQGETQYF. CDR3 DNA: TGCAGCGTTCCGCAGGGGGAGACCCAGTACTTC.

This clone was seen a few times. The V and J genes are TRBV20-1 and TRBJ2-3, with a weak D call TRBD1 (6 bases). There are 11 residues in the CDR3. Germline CDR1 DFQATT, CDR2 SNEGSKA (reference sequence). V gave up 6 bases and J gave up 5 bases, with 9 bases separating them. The CDR3 coding sequence is TGCAGTGCGAAGACAGGAGATACGCAGTATTTT. Translation: CSAKTGDTQYF.

The chain uses TRBV4-3 and TRBJ1-4; D ambiguous. Looked up from germline, CDR1 is LGHNA and CDR2 is YSLEER. Trimming stripped 1 base from V and 3 bases from J, with 12 bases between. The CDR3 runs to 16 residues. The CDR3 here is CASSQGYRKSNEKLFF. In DNA, the CDR3 is TGCGCCAGCAGCCAAGGCTACAGAAAATCTAATGAAAAACTGTTTTTT.

J is TRBJ1-4 and V is TRBV7-9; a weak D match, TRBD1 (6 bases). Germline V lookup: CDR1 SEHNR, CDR2 FQNEAQ (reference sequence). The CDR3 length is 14 residues. Deletions cut 5 bases from V and 6 bases from J, with 13 bases between. The CDR3 sequence is CASSPRQADEKLFF. DNA for the CDR3: TGTGCCAGCAGCCCCCGACAGGCGGATGAAAAACTGTTTTTT. Drawing the rest from reference TRBV7-9 and TRBJ1-4, the complete variable domain is DTGVSQNPRHKITKRGQNVTFRCDPISEHNRLYWYRQTLGQGPEFLTYFQNEAQLEKSRLLSDRFSAERPKGSFSTLEIQRTEQGDSAMYLCASSPRQADEKLFFGSGTQLSVL.

The chain couples TRBV15 to TRBJ1-2, with 9 nucleotides matching TRBD1. The CDR3 runs 16 residues. The V gene's germline CDR1 is LNHNV and CDR2 YYDKDF (reference sequence). The junction had 3 bases not matched to a gene; V was cut back by 0 bases and J by 1 base. The CDR3 region is CATSRDQGQGNYGYTF. In DNA form, the CDR3 reads TGTGCCACCAGCAGAGATCAGGGACAGGGTAACTATGGCTACACCTTC.

V and J are TRBV6-5 and TRBJ1-2, with D perhaps matching TRBD1 (5 bases). CDR1 is MNHEY, CDR2 SVGAGI, per germline. The CDR3 has 12 amino acids. V was shortened by 10 bases and J by 8 bases, with 17 bases between the two germline ends. DNA of the CDR3: TGTGCCACCCAAGACAGTCTGTGGGGCTACACCTTC. Protein product: CATQDSLWGYTF.

This chain uses TRBV30 with TRBJ1-1; D perhaps matches TRBD1 (5 bases). V shed 3 bases and J shed 8 bases, with 13 bases lying between them. Germline V gene data show CDR1 as GTSNPN and CDR2 as SVGIG (reference sequence). The CDR3 has 12 residues. CDR3 amino acids: CAWRAGTGEAFF. As DNA, the CDR3 is TGTGCCTGGAGGGCGGGGACGGGCGAAGCTTTCTTT.

This clone was counted a single time. V usage is TRBV5-1 and J usage is TRBJ2-5, with 11 nucleotides matching TRBD2. The CDR3 contains 16 residues. Unmatched junction bases numbered 4, after V lost 2 bases and J lost 1 base. Per germline, CDR1 SGHRS and CDR2 YFSETQ. Written as DNA, the CDR3 is TGCGCCAGCAGCTTCCCTAGCGGGGGGATCCAAGAGACCCAGTACTTC. It is translated as CASSFPSGGIQETQYF.